This entry features one T cell receptor beta chain sequence. The CDR3 loop spans 14 amino acids. Trimming took off 6 bases at V and 4 bases at J, with 15 bases between the two ends. Germline loops: CDR1 MDHEN, CDR2 SYDVKM. The data were obtained in a study of blood T cell repertoires in COVID-19. The overall study: Sites in the United States, Italy and Spain provided acute and convalescent COVID-19 samples. Sources were T cells, B-cell-depleted T cells, or PBMCs; the material itself was cDNA or gDNA.

The age range of participants was about 18 to 89 years, with residence in some 25 US areas. Cohorts were assigned according to the clinical history that participants reported. The protocol was immunoSEQ multiplex PCR, while the TCRdb copy is restricted to in-frame clones and leaves out a portion. The sample lists some 330,000 clones, around nine tenths occurring once. The sample taken for sequencing was PBMCs or T cells enriched from blood (not recorded which). The receptor's source is a man aged 25 to 40 who had recovered from COVID-19. The chain links TRBV28 to TRBJ2-5; TRBD2 might be the D (5 bases). CDR3 sequence reads: CASRTYLSGETQYF. The CDR3 bases are TGTGCCAGCAGAACGTATTTAAGCGGAGAGACCCAGTACTTC.